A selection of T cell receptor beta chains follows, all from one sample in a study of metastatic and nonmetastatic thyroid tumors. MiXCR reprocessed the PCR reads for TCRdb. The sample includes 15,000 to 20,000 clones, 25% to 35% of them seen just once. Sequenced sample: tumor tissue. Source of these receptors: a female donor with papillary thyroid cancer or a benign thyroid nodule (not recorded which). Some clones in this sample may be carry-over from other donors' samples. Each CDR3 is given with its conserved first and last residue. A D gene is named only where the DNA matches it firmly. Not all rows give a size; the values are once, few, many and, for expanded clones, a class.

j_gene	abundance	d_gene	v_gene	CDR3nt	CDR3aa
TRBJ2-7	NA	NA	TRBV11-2	TGTGCCAGCAGCCAGTTCGGGCCTTACGAGCAGTACTTC	CASSQFGPYEQYF
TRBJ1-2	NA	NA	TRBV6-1	TGTGCCAGCTCTTTCAGTGGGGGTAACTATGGCTACACCTTC	CASSFSGGNYGYTF
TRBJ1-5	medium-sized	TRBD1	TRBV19	TGTGCCAGTAGCATGACAGGGGGCAATCAGCCCCAGCATTTT	CASSMTGGNQPQHF
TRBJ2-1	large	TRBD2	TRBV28	TGTGCCAGCAACTCGCCGACTAGCTCCTCCTACAATGAGCAGTTCTTC	CASNSPTSSSYNEQFF
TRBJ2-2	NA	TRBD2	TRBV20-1	TGCAGTGCTAGTCAAGCGGGAGCTGACACCGGGGAGCTGTTTTTT	CSASQAGADTGELFF
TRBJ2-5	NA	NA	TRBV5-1	TGCGCCAGCAGCCCGAGGGTCCAAGAGACCCAGTACTTC	CASSPRVQETQYF
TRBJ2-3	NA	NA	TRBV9	TGTGCCAGCAGCGTAGGAGGGGCAAGCACAGATACGCAGTATTTT	CASSVGGASTDTQYF
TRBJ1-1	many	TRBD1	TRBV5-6	TGTGCCAGCAGCTTAAGGACAGGGTATTTGAACACTGAAGCTTTCTTT	CASSLRTGYLNTEAFF
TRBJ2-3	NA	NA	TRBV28	TGTGCCAGCAGCCAACCAGGGGGGGGAACAGATACGCAGTATTTT	CASSQPGGGTDTQYF
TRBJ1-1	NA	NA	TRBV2	TGTGCCAGCAGCCTAGGACAGTCTGAAGCTTTCTTT	CASSLGQSEAFF
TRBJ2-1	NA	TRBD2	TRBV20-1	TGCAGTGCTGGAGCAGGCGGGGGGACCTACAATGAGCAGTTCTTC	CSAGAGGGTYNEQFF
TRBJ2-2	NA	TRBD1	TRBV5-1	TGCGCCAGCAGCTACGGGACAGTGACCGGGGAGCTGTTTTTT	CASSYGTVTGELFF
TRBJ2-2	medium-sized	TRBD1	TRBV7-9	TGTGCCAGCAGCTTAGGACAGGGGGCGACCGGGGAGCTGTTTTTT	CASSLGQGATGELFF
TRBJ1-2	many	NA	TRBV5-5	TGTGCCAGCAGCTTAGAAGGGGCTAACTATGGCTACACCTTC	CASSLEGANYGYTF
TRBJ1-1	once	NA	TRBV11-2	TGTGCCAGCAGCTTCAATCAGGCGAACACTGAAGCTTTCTTT	CASSFNQANTEAFF
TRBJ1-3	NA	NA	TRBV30	TGTGCCTGGAGCCTGTGGGGGGTGAGAAACACCATATATTTT	CAWSLWGVRNTIYF
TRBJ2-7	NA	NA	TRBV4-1	TGCGCCAGCAGCACGACGGATAGCTCCTACGAGCAGTACTTC	CASSTTDSSYEQYF
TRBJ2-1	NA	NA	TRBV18	TGTGCCAGCTCACCACCGTCGGGCAATGAGCAGTTCTTC	CASSPPSGNEQFF
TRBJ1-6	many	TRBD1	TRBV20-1	TGCAGTGCTTCCGGGACAGGGGGGTTTGGCAGGAATTCACCCCTCCACTTT	CSASGTGGFGRNSPLHF
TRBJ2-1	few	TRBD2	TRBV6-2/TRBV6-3	TGTGCCAGCAGCCCTGGGGCGGGAGAGAGTAATGAGCAGTTCTTC	CASSPGAGESNEQFF
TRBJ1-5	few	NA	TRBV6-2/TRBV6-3	TGTGCCAGCAGTTTCTCGGACAGCAGAAATCAGCCCCAGCATTTT	CASSFSDSRNQPQHF
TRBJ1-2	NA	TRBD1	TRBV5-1	TGCGCCAGCAGCTTACAGGGGGCCCATGCCTATGGCTACACCTTC	CASSLQGAHAYGYTF
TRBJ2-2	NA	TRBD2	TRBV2	TGTGCCAGCAGTAGCGGGGCGAACACCGGGGAGCTGTTTTTT	CASSSGANTGELFF
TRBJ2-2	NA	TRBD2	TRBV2	TGTGCCAGGCTTTGCGGGCTCAAGCGGGAAGGGGCCGGGGAGCTGTTTTTT	CARLCGLKREGAGELFF
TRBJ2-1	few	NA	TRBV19	TGTGCCAGTAGTCCAGGAACGAGCTCCTACAATGAGCAGTTCTTC	CASSPGTSSYNEQFF
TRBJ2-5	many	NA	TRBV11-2	TGTGCCAGCAGCGGCGGGGTTCAAGAGACCCAGTACTTC	CASSGGVQETQYF
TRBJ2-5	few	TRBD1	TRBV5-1	TGCGCCAGCAGCGAAACAGGGGGTGGGGAGACCCAGTACTTC	CASSETGGGETQYF
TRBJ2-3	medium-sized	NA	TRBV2	TGTGCCAGCAGGGCCCGGGGAGGCACAGATACGCAGTATTTT	CASRARGGTDTQYF
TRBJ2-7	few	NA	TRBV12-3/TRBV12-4	TGTGCCAGCAGTTGGGAGGGGGCCTACGAGCAGTACTTC	CASSWEGAYEQYF
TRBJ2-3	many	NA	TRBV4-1	TGCGCCAGCAGCCAAGATTGGAGCGGCACAGATACGCAGTATTTT	CASSQDWSGTDTQYF
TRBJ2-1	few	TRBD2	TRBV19	TGTGCCAGTGGCCTAGCGGGGGCCCCCAATGAGCAGTTCTTC	CASGLAGAPNEQFF
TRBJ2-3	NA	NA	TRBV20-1	TGCAGTGCTAAGGGATTAGATACGCAGTATTTT	CSAKGLDTQYF
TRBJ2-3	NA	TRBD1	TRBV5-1	TGCGCCAGCAGCGAACCACTTACAGGGGCAGATACGCAGTATTTT	CASSEPLTGADTQYF
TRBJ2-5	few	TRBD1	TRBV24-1	TGTGCCACCAGTGAAGCGACAGGGGCTGGTGAGACCCAGTACTTT	CATSEATGAGETQYF
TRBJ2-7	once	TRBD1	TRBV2	TGTGCCAGCGCCTCGGGAACCGGGACAGGGAACTACGAGCAGTACTTC	CASASGTGTGNYEQYF
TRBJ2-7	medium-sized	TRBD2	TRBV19	TGTGCCAGTAGTACGACCGCGGGGAGGGGTTGGTTCGAGCAGTACTTC	CASSTTAGRGWFEQYF
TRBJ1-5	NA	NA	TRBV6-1	TGTGCCAGCAGTAGACATGGGGCGAATTACAATCAGCCCCAGCATTTT	CASSRHGANYNQPQHF
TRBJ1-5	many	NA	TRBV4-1	TGCGCCAGCAGCCAAGATCCCAGCAATCAGCCCCAGCATTTT	CASSQDPSNQPQHF
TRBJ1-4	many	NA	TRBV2	TGTGCCAGCAGTCGGGACCTTAATGAAAAACTGTTTTTT	CASSRDLNEKLFF